Listed below are T cell receptor beta chains from one sample, sequenced in a study of breast tumors, draining lymph nodes, adjacent tissues. TCRdb re-called the multiplex PCR reads with MiXCR, one entry per CDR3 protein. The sample lists about 270,000 distinct CDR3 sequences; around 31% were seen once. Sequenced: axillary lymph node tissue. These receptors were obtained from a female donor with breast cancer. Some clones in this sample may be carry-over from other donors' samples. Both conserved end residues are part of each CDR3. A D gene is named only where the DNA matches it firmly. Size is omitted from some rows. Given values are once, few, many or a class for expanded clones.

TRBV29-1,TRBD1,many,TRBJ1-4,TGCAGCGTTGGTGGGGGACAGGGGAATGAAAAACTGTTTTTT,CSVGGGQGNEKLFF
TRBV19,TRBD1,many,TRBJ1-3,TGTGCCAGTAGTATCGGGGAGACAGGGGCAGGAAACACCATATATTTT,CASSIGETGAGNTIYF
TRBV7-9,TRBD1,many,TRBJ2-7,TGTGCCAGCAGCCCAGGGGGCGGGCTATACGAGCAGTACTTC,CASSPGGGLYEQYF
TRBV25-1,TRBD1,many,TRBJ1-2,TGTGCCAGCAGTGATAAACAGGGGACTAACTATGGCTACACCTTC,CASSDKQGTNYGYTF
TRBV28,-,few,TRBJ2-7,TGTGCCAGCAGTCCATCAGGGACCTACGAGCAGTACTTC,CASSPSGTYEQYF
TRBV6-6,TRBD2,many,TRBJ2-5,TGTGCCAGCAGTTACCCTAGCGGGAGAGACCAAGAGACCCAGTACTTC,CASSYPSGRDQETQYF
TRBV11-3,-,many,TRBJ2-1,TGTGCCAGCAGCTTAGCGGGGAAAAGTCAGCGGCAGTTCTTC,CASSLAGKSQRQFF
TRBV20-1,-,once,TRBJ1-4,TGCAGTGCTAGCCGAGCGGGAAATGAAAAACTGTTTTTT,CSASRAGNEKLFF
TRBV20-1,-,-,TRBJ2-7,TGCAGTGCTAGAGAGCCGCCGACCGGACCAGCGCGGCCGGGAGCCTACGAGCAGTACTTC,CSAREPPTGPARPGAYEQYF
TRBV9,-,many,TRBJ2-7,TGTGCCAGCAGCGCTAGATGGGAGACCCACGAGCAGTACTTC,CASSARWETHEQYF
TRBV6-5,-,many,TRBJ1-4,TGTGCCAGCAGAGGGGGGGTGAGGGGAAAACTGTTTTTT,CASRGGVRGKLFF
TRBV4-1,-,many,TRBJ1-2,TGCGCCAGCAGCCAAGATCCAGGAACTGGGGACGCCTATGGCTACACCTTC,CASSQDPGTGDAYGYTF
TRBV20-1,-,many,TRBJ2-3,TGCAGTGCTAGTTACCGGTTGACAGATACGCAGTATTTT,CSASYRLTDTQYF
TRBV5-4,TRBD1,few,TRBJ2-1,TGTGCCAGCAGACGGCCCGGGACAGATAATTACAATGAGCAGTTCTTC,CASRRPGTDNYNEQFF
TRBV6-5,-,many,TRBJ1-2,TGTGCCAGCACCTCCTTTGGCGGCACCACGTATGGCTACACCTTC,CASTSFGGTTYGYTF
TRBV7-9,TRBD2,many,TRBJ2-3,TGTGCCAGCAGCTTAGGGGGTGGTAGCGGGCCATATACAGATACGCAGTATTTT,CASSLGGGSGPYTDTQYF
TRBV5-5,-,many,TRBJ2-5,TGTGCCAGCAGCTTGGAGCCAGCCGTCGGAGAGACCCAGTACTTC,CASSLEPAVGETQYF
TRBV19,-,many,TRBJ2-6,TGTGCCAGTAGTAAGGGAAGCTCTGGGGCCAACGTCCTGACTTTC,CASSKGSSGANVLTF
TRBV5-4,-,many,TRBJ2-1,TGTGCCAGCAGCCTCGTCGGGGGTGCCTCCTACAATGAGCAGTTCTTC,CASSLVGGASYNEQFF
TRBV5-6,TRBD1,many,TRBJ2-3,TGTGCCAGCAGCACAGGGACAGGGCGCACAGATACGCAGTATTTT,CASSTGTGRTDTQYF
TRBV20-1,TRBD1,many,TRBJ2-7,TGCAGTGCTAGGGTAGGGGGCTTGCCTTACGAGCAGTACTTC,CSARVGGLPYEQYF
TRBV10-2,TRBD1,-,TRBJ1-2,TGCGCCAGCAGTAAGGACCAGACAGGGCGGTATGGCTACACCTTC,CASSKDQTGRYGYTF
TRBV6-1,TRBD2,many,TRBJ2-7,TGTGCCAGCAGTGGGCTAGCGGACTCCTACGAGCAGTACTTC,CASSGLADSYEQYF
TRBV28,-,few,TRBJ1-5,TGTGCCAGCAGGTATCATCAGCGTAACAATCAGCCCCAGCATTTT,CASRYHQRNNQPQHF
TRBV10-3,-,-,TRBJ1-1,TGTGCCATCAGTGAGGAGCCTTATGGGGACACTGAAGCTTTCTTT,CAISEEPYGDTEAFF
TRBV6-6,-,-,TRBJ2-2,TGTGCCAGCAGTCTCGGCAGCGGGAACACCGGGGAGCTGTTTTTT,CASSLGSGNTGELFF
TRBV11-3,TRBD2,many,TRBJ2-7,TGTGCCAGCAGCACCGGGACAGCTAGCGGGAGGGCCATCAGCTACGAGCAGTACTTC,CASSTGTASGRAISYEQYF
TRBV19,-,many,TRBJ2-5,TGTGCCAGTAGTATGCAAGGAGGGGTTAGCGGGACCCAGTACTTC,CASSMQGGVSGTQYF
TRBV30,TRBD1,few,TRBJ2-2,TGTGCCTGGACTAAGGGACAGGGGAACACCGGGGAGCTGTTTTTT,CAWTKGQGNTGELFF
TRBV20-1,-,many,TRBJ2-5,TGCAGTGCTAGAGATCCGATCAGCGAGGCCCAGTACTTC,CSARDPISEAQYF
TRBV6-5,-,many,TRBJ2-1,TGTGCCAGCAGTTACCCACCCAATGAGCAGTTCTTC,CASSYPPNEQFF
TRBV2,TRBD2,-,TRBJ2-5,TGTGCCAGCAGTGATCTGGGGACTAGCGGGAGCGATGAAGGGACCCAGTACTTC,CASSDLGTSGSDEGTQYF
TRBV7-2,-,many,TRBJ2-7,TGTGCCAGCAGCCCCACCTCAGGGTTCTCCTACGAGCAGTACTTC,CASSPTSGFSYEQYF
TRBV7-3,-,once,TRBJ1-5,TGTGCCAGCAGCGCGGGGGGGGTTAGCAATCAGCCCCAGCATTTT,CASSAGGVSNQPQHF
TRBV24-1,TRBD1,many,TRBJ2-4,TGTGCCACCAGTGATGCCCGGGACAGAGTAGCCAAAAACATTCAGTACTTC,CATSDARDRVAKNIQYF
TRBV20-1,-,many,TRBJ2-1,TGCAGTGCTAATAGCGTTGATGAGCAGTTCTTC,CSANSVDEQFF
TRBV19,TRBD2,many,TRBJ2-5,TGTGCCAGTAGTATAGGGGGGGGACTAACGGAGACCCAGTACTTC,CASSIGGGLTETQYF
TRBV10-3,-,few,TRBJ1-1,TGTGCCATCAGACCCAGCGAGGGGAACACTGAAGCTTTCTTT,CAIRPSEGNTEAFF
TRBV6-5,TRBD2,many,TRBJ2-2,TGTGCCAGCAGGCCCAGCGGGGGGAACACCGGGGAGCTGTTTTTT,CASRPSGGNTGELFF
TRBV5-4,-,many,TRBJ2-5,TGTGCCAGCAGCTCGGACAGAATCGAAGGAAAGACCCAGTACTTC,CASSSDRIEGKTQYF
TRBV20-1,-,many,TRBJ2-7,TGCAGTGCTAGACAGGGATCCCTCTACGAGCAGTACTTC,CSARQGSLYEQYF
TRBV7-2,-,many,TRBJ2-3,TGTGCCAGCAGCTTAGATTCGGGGGGCGGTAGCACAGATACGCAGTATTTT,CASSLDSGGGSTDTQYF
TRBV5-1,-,many,TRBJ2-1,TGCGCCAGCAGCTTGGAAGGGTACGACACAAATGAGCAGTTCTTC,CASSLEGYDTNEQFF
TRBV15,-,many,TRBJ2-4,TGTGCCACCAGCAGTACACCTCTAGCCAAAAACATTCAGTACTTC,CATSSTPLAKNIQYF